The 9 T cell receptor beta chains listed next were all sequenced from one sample in a study of blood T cell repertoires in COVID-19 (dated by TCRdb to about 2020). The library was prepared using the immunoSEQ multiplex PCR assay. TCRdb mirrors the immuneACCESS table, restricted to in-frame sequences. Some clones are absent from its copies; in checked studies, under half trace to an unresolved V gene, and the reason for the others is unknown. The sample yields fewer than 70,000 clones; about 80% were counted once. The ten biggest clones cover 9% to 15% of the sample. Sequencing was performed on peripheral blood. The receptor source for this set is a human donor in a cohort sampled during active COVID-19.

The gene calls are TRBV7-8 and TRBJ2-7; 9 positions agree with TRBD1. Germline V gene lookup returns CDR1 SGHVS and CDR2 FQNEAQ. CDR3 length: 14 amino acids. J lost 3 bases, V lost 5 bases, and 5 bases had no gene match. In nucleotides, the CDR3 is TGTGCCAGCAGCGGCAGACAGGGGGGCTACGAGCAGTACTTC. Translated: CASSGRQGGYEQYF. Together with reference TRBV7-8 and TRBJ2-7, the CDR3 gives the full variable domain: GAGVSQSPRYKVAKRGQDVALRCDPISGHVSLFWYQQALGQGPEFLTYFQNEAQLDKSGLPSDRFFAERPEGSVSTLKIQRTQQEDSAVYLCASSGRQGGYEQYFGPGTRLTVT.

The table lists this clone with a few counts. The rearrangement uses TRBV5-1 and TRBJ1-2; no clear D. Trimming stripped 0 bases from V and 2 bases from J, with 2 bases between. The germline V gene has CDR1 SGHRS and CDR2 YFSETQ. The CDR3 is 12 amino acids. The CDR3 spells CASSLANYGYTF. The CDR3 DNA reads as TGCGCCAGCAGCTTGGCGAACTATGGCTACACCTTC.

The V and J genes are TRBV5-1 and TRBJ2-7; 8 nucleotides align to TRBD1. V gave up 0 bases and J gave up 4 bases; unmatched junction bases: 9. CDR1 and CDR2 (germline): SGHRS, YFSETQ. There are 16 residues in the CDR3. CDR3 amino acids: CASSLGPDRGRYEQYF. CDR3 coding DNA: TGCGCCAGCAGCTTGGGACCTGACAGGGGACGGTACGAGCAGTACTTC.

Only one count was recorded for this clone. The V and J genes are TRBV7-2 and TRBJ2-7; D not certain. This CDR3 spans 13 amino acids. Germline V lookup: CDR1 SGHTA, CDR2 FQGNSA. Trimming removed 5 bases at V and 6 bases at J, with 14 bases between. The CDR3 loop is CASSPGPALEQYF. The CDR3 nucleotides are TGTGCCAGCAGCCCTGGGCCCGCTCTCGAGCAGTACTTC.

This rearrangement joins TRBV18 to TRBJ1-4, with D possibly TRBD1 on 6 matching bases. Trimming removed 3 bases from V and 3 bases from J, with 11 bases in between. The CDR3 is 15 amino acids. Germline V gives CDR1 KGHSH, CDR2 LQKENI. CDR3 nucleotides: TGTGCCAGCTCACCCGGACAGATTCCTAATGAAAAACTGTTTTTT. This gives the protein CASSPGQIPNEKLFF.

The CDR3 DNA follows: TGTGCCAGCTCACCATATAGGAGCGGTGGAGGCACTGAAGCTTTCTTT. Protein product: CASSPYRSGGGTEAFF. V and J are TRBV18 and TRBJ1-1; D not resolved. Germline V gene lookup returns CDR1 KGHSH and CDR2 LQKENI. This CDR3 contains 16 residues. Trimming took 2 bases from V and 4 from J, leaving 17 bases between them.

The rearrangement uses TRBV11-2 and TRBJ2-2; 8 bases are a match to TRBD2. CDR3 length: 16 residues. Per the germline V gene, CDR1 is SGHAT and CDR2 is FQNNGV. Trimming cost V 1 base and J 4 bases; bases outside gene matches: 5. The CDR3, as DNA: TGTGCCAGCAGCTTAGTTCGGCTAGCGGGCACCGGGGAGCTGTTTTTT. It codes for CASSLVRLAGTGELFF.

About this clone itself: Its ends do not fully match the called genes, so a read error is possible. The chain employs TRBV6-2 or TRBV6-3 and TRBJ1-1; perhaps TRBD1 as D (6 bases). This CDR3 comprises 11 residues. In germline, CDR1 is MNHEY, CDR2 SVGEGT. CDR3 DNA: TGTGCCAGCAGTAACACATGGACAGTGATATTT. This encodes CASSNTWTVIF.

This clone turned up a few times. This sequence joins TRBV27 and TRBJ1-2, with D tentatively TRBD1 (5 bases). CDR1 is MNHEY and CDR2 is SMNVEV in the germline V gene (reference sequence). The length of the CDR3 is 14 residues. V lost 3 bases and J 2 bases, leaving 10 bases between the germline ends. The CDR3 DNA is TGTGCCAGCAGTTTCCAGGGTCCGAACTATGGCTACACCTTC. This translates into CASSFQGPNYGYTF.